This T cell receptor beta chain was profiled in a study of metastatic and nonmetastatic thyroid tumors. For the study at large: Samples came from malignant and benign thyroid patients, and repertoires were compared across blood and tumor or nodule tissue.

This clone was seen many times. The antigen remains undetermined. The ends were cut back, 5 bases at V and 1 base at J, with 15 bases in the middle. This CDR3 region has 16 residues. Germline assignment: CDR1 MNHNS and CDR2 SASEGT. Thyroid surgery was preceded by no treatment in any patient. Overall study findings and caveats: Malignant thyroid tumors reportedly exceeded benign nodules significantly in TCR beta diversity, with the difference appearing in blood and tumor.

Per the study methods: Using the CDR3 differences seen across clinicopathological groups, the authors built a distant-metastasis classifier for papillary thyroid cancer, which was meant to discriminate distant-metastatic patients. TCRdb re-processed the PCR reads through MiXCR. The V and J calls come from TCRdb's annotation, not from the publication. The sample records fewer than 18,000 clones, 24% being singletons. This TCR came from a female donor with papillary thyroid cancer or a benign thyroid nodule (not recorded which). Some clones in this sample may be carry-over from other donors' samples. Sequencing used tumor tissue. The chain carries TRBV6-1 and TRBJ2-4; possible D gene TRBD2, 6 bases. The CDR3 here is CASSQGLTLAKNIQYF. The CDR3 DNA reads TGTGCCAGCAGTCAGGGACTGACGTTGGCCAAAAACATTCAGTACTTC.